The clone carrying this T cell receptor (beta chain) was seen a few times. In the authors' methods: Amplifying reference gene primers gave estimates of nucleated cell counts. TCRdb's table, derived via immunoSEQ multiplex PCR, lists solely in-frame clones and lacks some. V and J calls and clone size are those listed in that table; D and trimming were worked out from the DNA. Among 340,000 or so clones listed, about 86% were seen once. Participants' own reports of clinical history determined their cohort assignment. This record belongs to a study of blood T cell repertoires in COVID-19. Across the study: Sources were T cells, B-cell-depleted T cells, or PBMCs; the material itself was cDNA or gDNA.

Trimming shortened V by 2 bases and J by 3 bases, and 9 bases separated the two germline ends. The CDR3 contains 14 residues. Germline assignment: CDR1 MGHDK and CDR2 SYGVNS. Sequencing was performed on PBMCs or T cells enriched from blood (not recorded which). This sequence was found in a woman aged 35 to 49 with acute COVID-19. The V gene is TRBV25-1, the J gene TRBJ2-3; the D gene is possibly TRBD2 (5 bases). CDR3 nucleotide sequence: TGTGCCAGCAGTGAAGAGGGAGTTACAGATACGCAGTATTTT. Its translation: CASSEEGVTDTQYF.